The table lists the clone carrying this TCR beta chain with a few counts. TCRdb reprocessed the RT-PCR reads with MiXCR, giving one entry per CDR3 protein. There are 550,000 to 750,000 distinct CDR3 sequences in the sample; around 14% occur only once, and about 3.9% lies in the top ten. From germline, CDR1 is SGHRS and CDR2 YFSETQ. This CDR3 region has 17 residues. V shed 0 bases and J 1 base; nucleotides not matched to a gene: 6. The sequenced sample consisted of memory CD4+ T cells from blood. This chain links TRBV5-1 with TRBJ2-5; the match to TRBD2 covers 10 bases. This TCR derives from a female donor in good health, serving as a healthy control. The CDR3 here is CASSLAAGLATQETQYF. The CDR3, as DNA: TGCGCCAGCAGCTTGGCTGCGGGACTAGCGACCCAAGAGACCCAGTACTTC.